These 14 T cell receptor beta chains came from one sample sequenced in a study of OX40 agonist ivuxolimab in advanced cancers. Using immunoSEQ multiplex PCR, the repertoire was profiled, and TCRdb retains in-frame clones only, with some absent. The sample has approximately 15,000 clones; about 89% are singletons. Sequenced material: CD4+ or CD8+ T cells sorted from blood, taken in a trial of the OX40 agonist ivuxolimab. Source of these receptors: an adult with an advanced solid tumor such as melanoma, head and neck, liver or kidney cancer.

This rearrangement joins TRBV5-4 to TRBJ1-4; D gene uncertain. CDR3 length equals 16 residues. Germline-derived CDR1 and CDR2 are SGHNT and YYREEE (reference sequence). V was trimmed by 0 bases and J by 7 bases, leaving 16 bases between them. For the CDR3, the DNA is TGTGCCAGCAGCTTGGGAGATGGGGAATTTGGTGAAAAACTGTTTTTT. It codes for CASSLGDGEFGEKLFF.

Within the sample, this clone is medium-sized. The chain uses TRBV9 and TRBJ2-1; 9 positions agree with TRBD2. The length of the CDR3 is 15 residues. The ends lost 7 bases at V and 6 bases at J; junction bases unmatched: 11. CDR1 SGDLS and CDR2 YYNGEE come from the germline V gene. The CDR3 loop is CASGTAGGPGNEQFF. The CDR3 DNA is TGTGCCAGCGGGACCGCGGGAGGGCCTGGCAATGAGCAGTTCTTC.

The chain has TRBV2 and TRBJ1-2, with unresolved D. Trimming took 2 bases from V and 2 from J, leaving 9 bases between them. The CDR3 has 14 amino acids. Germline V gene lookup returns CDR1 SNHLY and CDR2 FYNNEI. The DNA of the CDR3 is TGTGCCAGCAGTGAATCGGCAGACAACTATGGCTACACCTTC. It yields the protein CASSESADNYGYTF.

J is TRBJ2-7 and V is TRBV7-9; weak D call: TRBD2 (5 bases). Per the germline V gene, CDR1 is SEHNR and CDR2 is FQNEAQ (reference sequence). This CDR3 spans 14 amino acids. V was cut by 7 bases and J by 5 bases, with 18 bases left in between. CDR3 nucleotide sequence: TGTGCCAGCACGGCAGCAGGAGGAAGGGACGAGCAGTACTTC. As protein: CASTAAGGRDEQYF. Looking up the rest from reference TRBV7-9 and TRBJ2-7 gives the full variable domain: DTGVSQNPRHKITKRGQNVTFRCDPISEHNRLYWYRQTLGQGPEFLTYFQNEAQLEKSRLLSDRFSAERPKGSFSTLEIQRTEQGDSAMYLCASTAAGGRDEQYFGPGTRLTVT.

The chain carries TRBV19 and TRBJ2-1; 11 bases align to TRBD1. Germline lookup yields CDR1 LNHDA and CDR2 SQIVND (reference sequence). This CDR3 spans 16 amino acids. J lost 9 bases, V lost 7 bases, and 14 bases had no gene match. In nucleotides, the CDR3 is TGTGCCAGTACACCGGGACAGGGGGTATTCCAGGGTGAGCAGTTCTTC. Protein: CASTPGQGVFQGEQFF.

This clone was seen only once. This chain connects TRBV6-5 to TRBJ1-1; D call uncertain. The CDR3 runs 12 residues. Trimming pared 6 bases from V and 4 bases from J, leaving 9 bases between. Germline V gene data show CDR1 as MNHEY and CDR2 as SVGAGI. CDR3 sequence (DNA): TGTGCCAGCAGATCAGGTTCCACTGAAGCTTTCTTT. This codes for CASRSGSTEAFF.

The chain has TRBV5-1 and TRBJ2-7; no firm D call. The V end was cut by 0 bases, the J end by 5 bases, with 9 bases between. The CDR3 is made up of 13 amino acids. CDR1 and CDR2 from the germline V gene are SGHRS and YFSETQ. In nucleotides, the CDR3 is TGCGCCAGCAGCTTGGGGCTAGAAAACGAGCAGTACTTC. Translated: CASSLGLENEQYF.

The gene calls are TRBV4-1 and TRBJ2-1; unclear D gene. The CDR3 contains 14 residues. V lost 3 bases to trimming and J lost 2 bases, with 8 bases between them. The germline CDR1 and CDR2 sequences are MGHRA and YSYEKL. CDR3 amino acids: CASSQGFTYNEQFF. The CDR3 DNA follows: TGCGCCAGCAGCCAGGGGTTCACCTACAATGAGCAGTTCTTC.

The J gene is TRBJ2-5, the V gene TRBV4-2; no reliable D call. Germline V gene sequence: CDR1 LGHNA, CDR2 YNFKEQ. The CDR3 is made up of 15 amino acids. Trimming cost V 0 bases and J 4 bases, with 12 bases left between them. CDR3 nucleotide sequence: TGTGCCAGCAGCCAAGAGGTTTTAGGTAGAGAGACCCAGTACTTC. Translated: CASSQEVLGRETQYF.

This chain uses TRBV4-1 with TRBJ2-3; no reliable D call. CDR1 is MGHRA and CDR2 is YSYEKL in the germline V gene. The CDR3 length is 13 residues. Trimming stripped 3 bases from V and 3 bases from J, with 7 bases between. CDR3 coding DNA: TGCGCCAGCAGCCAGTTTAGAACAGATACGCAGTATTTT. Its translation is CASSQFRTDTQYF.

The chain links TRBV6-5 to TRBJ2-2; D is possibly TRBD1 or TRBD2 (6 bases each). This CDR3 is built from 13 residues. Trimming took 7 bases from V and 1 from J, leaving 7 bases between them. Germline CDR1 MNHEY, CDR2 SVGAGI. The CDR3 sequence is CASKGGNTGELFF. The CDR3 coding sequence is TGTGCCAGCAAGGGGGGGAACACCGGGGAGCTGTTTTTT.

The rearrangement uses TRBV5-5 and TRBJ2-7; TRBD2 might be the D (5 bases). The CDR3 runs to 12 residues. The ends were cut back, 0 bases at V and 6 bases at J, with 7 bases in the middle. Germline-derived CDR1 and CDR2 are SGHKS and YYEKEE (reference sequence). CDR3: CASSLDLAEQYF. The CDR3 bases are TGTGCCAGCAGCTTGGACCTAGCCGAGCAGTACTTC.

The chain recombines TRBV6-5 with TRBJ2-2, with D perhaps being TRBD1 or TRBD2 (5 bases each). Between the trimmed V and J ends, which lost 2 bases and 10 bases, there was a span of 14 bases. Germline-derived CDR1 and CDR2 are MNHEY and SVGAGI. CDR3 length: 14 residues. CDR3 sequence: CASSYERAGTELFF. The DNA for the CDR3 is TGTGCCAGCAGTTACGAACGGGCCGGGACGGAGCTGTTTTTT.

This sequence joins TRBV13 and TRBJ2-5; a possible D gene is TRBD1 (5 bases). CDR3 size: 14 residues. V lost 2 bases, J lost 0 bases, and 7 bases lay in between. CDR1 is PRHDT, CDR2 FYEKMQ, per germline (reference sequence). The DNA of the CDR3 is TGTGCCAGCAGCTTAAGGGGTAACCAAGAGACCCAGTACTTC. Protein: CASSLRGNQETQYF. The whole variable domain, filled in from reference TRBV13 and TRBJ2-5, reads AAGVIQSPRHLIKEKRETATLKCYPIPRHDTVYWYQQGPGQDPQFLISFYEKMQSDKGSIPDRFSAQQFSDYHSELNMSSLELGDSALYFCASSLRGNQETQYFGPGTRLLVL.